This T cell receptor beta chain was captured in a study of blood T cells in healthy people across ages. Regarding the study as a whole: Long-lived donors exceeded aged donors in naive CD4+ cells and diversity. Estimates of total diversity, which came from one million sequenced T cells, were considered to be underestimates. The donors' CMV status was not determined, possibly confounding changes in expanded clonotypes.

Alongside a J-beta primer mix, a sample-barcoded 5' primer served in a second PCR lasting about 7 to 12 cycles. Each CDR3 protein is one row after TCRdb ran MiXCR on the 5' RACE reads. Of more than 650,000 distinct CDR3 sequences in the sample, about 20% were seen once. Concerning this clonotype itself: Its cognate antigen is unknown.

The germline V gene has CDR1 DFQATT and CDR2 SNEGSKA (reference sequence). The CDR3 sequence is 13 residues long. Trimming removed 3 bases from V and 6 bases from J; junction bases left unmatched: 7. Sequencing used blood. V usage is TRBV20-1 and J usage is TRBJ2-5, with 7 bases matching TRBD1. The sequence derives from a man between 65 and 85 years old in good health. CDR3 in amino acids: CSASTGQWQTQYF. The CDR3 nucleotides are TGCAGTGCTAGTACGGGACAGTGGCAGACCCAGTACTTC.